This T cell receptor (beta chain) is from a study of blood T cells in healthy people across ages. This clonotype was detected a few times. A second roughly 6 to 11 cycle PCR used barcoded and J-beta primers. Each CDR3 protein is one row after TCRdb ran MiXCR on the 5' RACE reads. The sample has about 1.8 million distinct CDR3 sequences, around 48% seen once; the top ten hold approximately 2%. The germline V gene encodes CDR1 MNHEY and CDR2 SMNVEV (reference sequence). The CDR3 is made up of 13 amino acids. V was trimmed by 6 bases and J by 6 bases, leaving 11 bases between them. This sequence originates from a woman between 35 and 50 years old in good health. Input material: blood. The rearrangement links TRBV27 to TRBJ1-4; tentatively, D is TRBD1 (6 bases). CDR3 nucleotide sequence: TGTGCCAGCAGGCGGGACAAGGATGAAAAACTGTTTTTT. This encodes CASRRDKDEKLFF.